This is a list of T cell receptor beta chains from one sample in a study of blood T cell repertoires in COVID-19. TCRdb's copy holds only in-frame clones and misses some; the assay was immunoSEQ multiplex PCR. The sample has around 200,000 clones, more than 80% seen once; the top ten hold under 4%. The sequenced sample was PBMCs or T cells enriched from blood (not recorded which). The receptors were gathered from a woman between 40 and 50 years old with acute COVID-19. The CDR3 runs from the conserved cysteine through the conserved F or W. The D gene is left open where the match is weak. Clone size is not always given. Where it is, it says once, few, many or a class for expanded clones.

v_gene	j_gene	len	abundance	d_gene	CDR3nt	CDR3aa
TRBV19	TRBJ1-2	15	-	-	TGTGCCAGTAGTATACTCGGACAGCCAGTTAATGGCTACACCTTC	CASSILGQPVNGYTF
TRBV27	TRBJ1-2	14	-	-	TGTGCCAGCAGAAACGCCGGGACTTTCTATGGCTACACCTTC	CASRNAGTFYGYTF
TRBV9	TRBJ2-3	15	-	-	TGTGCCAGCAGCGTAGCGGGGGGCCTGGCGGATACGCAGTATTTT	CASSVAGGLADTQYF
TRBV6-5	TRBJ1-5	15	-	TRBD1	TGTGCCAGCAGTTACTCGGGACAGGGTGGTCAGCCCCAGCATTTT	CASSYSGQGGQPQHF
TRBV2	TRBJ1-5	15	-	-	TGTGCCAGCAGTCGTCAGGGCGGTAGCAATCAGCCCCAGCATTTT	CASSRQGGSNQPQHF
TRBV27	TRBJ2-2	16	-	-	TGTGCCAGCAGTTTAATTAGGAGATCCCGCACCGGGGAGCTGTTTTTT	CASSLIRRSRTGELFF
TRBV9	TRBJ1-2	15	-	-	TGTGCCAGCAGCGGTCGGACCAGGAGTGGAGGGGGCTACACCTTC	CASSGRTRSGGGYTF
TRBV11-1	TRBJ1-1	15	-	-	TGTGCCAGCAAAGCTTATGGGGAGATGAACACTGAAGCTTTCTTT	CASKAYGEMNTEAFF
TRBV3-1/TRBV3-2	TRBJ1-1	14	once	-	TGTGCCAGCAGCACGATACAGGGTAACACTGAAGCTTTCTTT	CASSTIQGNTEAFF
TRBV30	TRBJ1-5	15	-	TRBD1	TGTGCCTGGAGTGGATCAAGACAGGGGAATCAGCCCCAGCATTTT	CAWSGSRQGNQPQHF
TRBV6-5	TRBJ1-5	15	few	TRBD1	TGTGCCAGCAAACGGTCGACAGGGGGCGATCAGCCCCAGCATTTT	CASKRSTGGDQPQHF
TRBV18	TRBJ1-2	12	-	-	TGTGCCAGCTCACTCACAGATTATGGCTACACCTTC	CASSLTDYGYTF
TRBV7-7	TRBJ2-2	16	-	TRBD2	TGTGCCAGCAGCTTACAGCGGGGGGGCAACACCGGGGAGCTGTTTTTT	CASSLQRGGNTGELFF
TRBV5-6	TRBJ1-2	14	-	-	TGTGCCAGCAGCTACTATGGCAGCCCAAGGGGCTACACCTTC	CASSYYGSPRGYTF
TRBV2	TRBJ2-1	11	-	-	TGTGCCAGCAGTGGGAGTGGGGAGCAGTTCTTC	CASSGSGEQFF